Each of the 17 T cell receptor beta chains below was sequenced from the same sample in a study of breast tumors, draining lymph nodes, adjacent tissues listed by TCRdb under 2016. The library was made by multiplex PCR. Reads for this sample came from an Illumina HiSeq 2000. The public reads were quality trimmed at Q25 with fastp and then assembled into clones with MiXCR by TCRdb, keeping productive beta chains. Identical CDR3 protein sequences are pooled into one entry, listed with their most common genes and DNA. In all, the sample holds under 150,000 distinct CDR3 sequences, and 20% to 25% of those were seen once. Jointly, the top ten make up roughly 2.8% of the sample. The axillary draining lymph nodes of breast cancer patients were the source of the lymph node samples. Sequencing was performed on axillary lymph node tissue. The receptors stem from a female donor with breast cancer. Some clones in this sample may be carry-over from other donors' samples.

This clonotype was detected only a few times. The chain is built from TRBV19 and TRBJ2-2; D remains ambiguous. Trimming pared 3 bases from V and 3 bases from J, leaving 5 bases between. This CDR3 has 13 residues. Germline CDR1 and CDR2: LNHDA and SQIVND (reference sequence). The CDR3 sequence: CASSMSYTGELFF. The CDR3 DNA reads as TGTGCCAGTAGTATGTCGTACACCGGGGAGCTGTTTTTT.

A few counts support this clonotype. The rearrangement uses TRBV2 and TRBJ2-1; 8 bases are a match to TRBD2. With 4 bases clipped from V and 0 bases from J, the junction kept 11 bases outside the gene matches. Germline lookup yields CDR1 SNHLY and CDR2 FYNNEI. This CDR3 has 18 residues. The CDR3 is CASSGSTSGGSSYNEQFF. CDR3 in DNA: TGTGCCAGCAGTGGGAGCACTAGCGGTGGTAGCTCCTACAATGAGCAGTTCTTC.

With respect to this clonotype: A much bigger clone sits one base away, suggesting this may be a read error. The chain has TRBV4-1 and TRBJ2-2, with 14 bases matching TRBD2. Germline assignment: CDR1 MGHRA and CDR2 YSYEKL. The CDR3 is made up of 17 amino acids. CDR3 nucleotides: TGCGCCAGCAGCCGCCGAGGGACTAGCGGGGGTGGCGGGGAGCTGTCTTTT. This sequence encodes CASSRRGTSGGGGELSF.

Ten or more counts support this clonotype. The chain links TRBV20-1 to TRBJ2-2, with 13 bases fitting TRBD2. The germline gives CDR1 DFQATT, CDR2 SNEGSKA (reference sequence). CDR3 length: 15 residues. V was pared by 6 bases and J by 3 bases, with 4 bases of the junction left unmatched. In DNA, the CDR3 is TGCAGTGCACGGACTAGCGGGAGAGACACCGGGGAGCTGTTTTTT. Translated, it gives CSARTSGRDTGELFF.

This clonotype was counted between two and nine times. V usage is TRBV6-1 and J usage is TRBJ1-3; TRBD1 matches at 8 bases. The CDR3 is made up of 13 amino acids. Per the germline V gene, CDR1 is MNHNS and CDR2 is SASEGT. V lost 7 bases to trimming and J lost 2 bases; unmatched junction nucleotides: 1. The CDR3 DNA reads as TGTGCCAGCATGGACAGGGCTGGAAACACCATATATTTT. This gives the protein CASMDRAGNTIYF.

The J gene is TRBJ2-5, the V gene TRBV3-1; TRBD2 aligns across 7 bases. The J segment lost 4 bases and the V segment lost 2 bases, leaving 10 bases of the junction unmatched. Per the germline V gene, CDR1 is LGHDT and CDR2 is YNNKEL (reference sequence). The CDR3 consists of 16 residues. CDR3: CASSQLPGGVGETQYF. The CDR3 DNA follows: TGTGCCAGCAGCCAACTCCCTGGGGGGGTGGGAGAGACCCAGTACTTC.

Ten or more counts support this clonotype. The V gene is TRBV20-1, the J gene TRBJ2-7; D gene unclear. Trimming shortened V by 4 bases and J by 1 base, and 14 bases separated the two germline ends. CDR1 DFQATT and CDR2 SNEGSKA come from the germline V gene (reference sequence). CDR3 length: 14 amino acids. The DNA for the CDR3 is TGCAGTGCTAAAGGGCCTCGTGGTTCCTACGAGCAGTACTTC. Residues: CSAKGPRGSYEQYF.

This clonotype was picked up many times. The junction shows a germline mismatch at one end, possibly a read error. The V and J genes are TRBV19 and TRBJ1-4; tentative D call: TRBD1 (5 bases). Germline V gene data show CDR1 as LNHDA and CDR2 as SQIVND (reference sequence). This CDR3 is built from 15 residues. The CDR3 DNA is TGTGCCAGTAGTATCGGGGGACCCGCCCTTTTTAGGAGGATTTTT. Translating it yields CASSIGGPALFRRIF.

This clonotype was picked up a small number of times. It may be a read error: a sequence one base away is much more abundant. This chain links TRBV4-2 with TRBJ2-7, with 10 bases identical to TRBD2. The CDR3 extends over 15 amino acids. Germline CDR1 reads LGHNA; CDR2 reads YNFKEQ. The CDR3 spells CASSQGSSGSYAQYF. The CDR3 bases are TGTGCCAGCAGCCAAGGGTCTAGCGGGAGTTACGCGCAGTACTTC.

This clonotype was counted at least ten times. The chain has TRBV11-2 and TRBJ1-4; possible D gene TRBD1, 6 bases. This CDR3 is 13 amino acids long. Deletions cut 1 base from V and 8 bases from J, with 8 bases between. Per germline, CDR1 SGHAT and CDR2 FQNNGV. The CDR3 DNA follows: TGTGCCAGCAGCTTAGGAAGGGGGGAAAAACTGTTTTTT. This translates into CASSLGRGEKLFF.

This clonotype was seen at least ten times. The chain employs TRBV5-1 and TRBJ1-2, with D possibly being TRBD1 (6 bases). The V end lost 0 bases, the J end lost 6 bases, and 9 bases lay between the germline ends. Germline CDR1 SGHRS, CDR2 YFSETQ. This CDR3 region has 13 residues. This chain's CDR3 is CASSLGGADGYTF. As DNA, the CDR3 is TGCGCCAGCAGCTTGGGGGGGGCCGATGGCTACACCTTC.

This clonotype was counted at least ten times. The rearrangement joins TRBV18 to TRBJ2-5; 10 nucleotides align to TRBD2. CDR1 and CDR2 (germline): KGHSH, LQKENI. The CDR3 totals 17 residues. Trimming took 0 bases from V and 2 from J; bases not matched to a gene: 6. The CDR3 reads CASSPPASSGRQETQYF. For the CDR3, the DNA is TGTGCCAGCTCACCACCAGCGTCTAGCGGGAGACAAGAGACCCAGTACTTC.

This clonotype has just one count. In nucleotides, the CDR3 is TGTGCCAACAGAGGATCGGCCTACGAGCAGTACTTC. Amino acid sequence: CANRGSAYEQYF. This chain connects TRBV2 to TRBJ2-7, with no clear D. Germline assignment: CDR1 SNHLY and CDR2 FYNNEI. The CDR3 consists of 12 residues. V lost 10 bases and J 2 bases, leaving 12 bases between the germline ends. Using reference TRBV2 and TRBJ2-7 for the parts outside the CDR3, the full variable domain is EPEVTQTPSHQVTQMGQEVILRCVPISNHLYFYWYRQILGQKVEFLVSFYNNEISEKSEIFDDQFSVERPDGSNFTLKIRSTKLEDSAMYFCANRGSAYEQYFGPGTRLTVT.

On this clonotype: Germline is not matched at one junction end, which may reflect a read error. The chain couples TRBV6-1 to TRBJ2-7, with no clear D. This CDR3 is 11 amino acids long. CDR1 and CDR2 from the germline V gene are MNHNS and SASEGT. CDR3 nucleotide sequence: TGTGCCAGCAGTTTCCGTTACGGGCAGTACTTC. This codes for CASSFRYGQYF.

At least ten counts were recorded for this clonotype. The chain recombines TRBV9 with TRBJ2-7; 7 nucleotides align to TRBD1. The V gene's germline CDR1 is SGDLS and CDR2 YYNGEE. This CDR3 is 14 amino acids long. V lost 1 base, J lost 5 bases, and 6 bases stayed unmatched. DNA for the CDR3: TGTGCCAGCAGCGTAACTGGCAGGGGGAACGAGCAGTACTTC. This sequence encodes CASSVTGRGNEQYF.

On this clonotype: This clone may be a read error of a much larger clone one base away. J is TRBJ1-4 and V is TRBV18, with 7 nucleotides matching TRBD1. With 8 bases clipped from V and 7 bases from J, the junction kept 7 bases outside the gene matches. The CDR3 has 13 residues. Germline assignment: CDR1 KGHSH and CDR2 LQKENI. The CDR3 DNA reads TGTGCCAGCGCAGGGGGGTTTGGTGAAAAACTGTTTTTT. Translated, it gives CASAGGFGEKLFF.

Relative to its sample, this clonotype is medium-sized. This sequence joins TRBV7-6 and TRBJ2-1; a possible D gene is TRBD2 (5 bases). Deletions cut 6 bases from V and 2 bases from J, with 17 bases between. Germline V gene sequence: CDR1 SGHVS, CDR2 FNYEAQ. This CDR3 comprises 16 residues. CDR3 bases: TGTGCCAGCAGTTTCATCACCGGGGATACCTACAATGAGCAGTTCTTC. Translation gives CASSFITGDTYNEQFF.